This TCR beta chain is drawn from a study of CD8+ T cells in alopecia areata. The sample's treatment: oral pan-JAK inhibitor, 5-10 mg twice daily. Extracted RNA was reverse transcribed, and the resulting cDNA served as sequencing template. Sequenced by immunoSEQ multiplex PCR; TCRdb stores in-frame clones only, minus some. Of 200,000 to 250,000 clones listed, more than 30% are singletons. The TCR originated in a human donor with alopecia areata. The material sequenced was CD4+ T cells sorted from blood, taken at approximately week 34, from a patient treated with tofacitinib.

CDR3 DNA sequence: TGTGCCAGCAGTCCGAGGGGAAACTATGGCTACACCTTC. As protein: CASSPRGNYGYTF. This chain joins TRBV6-5 and TRBJ1-2; perhaps TRBD1 as D (5 bases). V lost 5 bases to trimming and J lost 2 bases, with 9 bases between them. The CDR3 is 13 residues long. In germline, CDR1 is MNHEY, CDR2 SVGAGI.